This is a list of T cell receptor beta chains from one sample in a study of cytomegalovirus exposure and HLA in healthy donors. Only in-frame clones appear in the TCRdb table, and some are missing; sequencing was by immunoSEQ multiplex PCR. The profile covers approximately 170,000 clones, with around 77% appearing a single time and roughly 1.5% taken by the ten largest. Sequenced sample: PBMCs. The source is a man aged 35 to 55 in good health and CMV-seronegative. Each CDR3 is given with its conserved first and last residue. The D gene is left open where the match is weak. The size entry is marked missing in some rows and otherwise reads once, few, many or a size class.

j_call: TRBJ1-2
v_call: TRBV30
d_call: .
clone_size: .
cdr3_aa: CAWRRTRAPYGYTF
cdr3_nt: TGTGCCTGGAGGCGGACCAGGGCACCCTATGGCTACACCTTC

j_call: TRBJ2-3
v_call: TRBV2
d_call: TRBD2
clone_size: .
cdr3_aa: CASSETGLAEHTDTQYF
cdr3_nt: TGTGCCAGCAGTGAAACCGGACTAGCGGAACACACAGATACGCAGTATTTT

j_call: TRBJ1-2
v_call: TRBV5-1
d_call: .
clone_size: .
cdr3_aa: CASSSAGAEKGGYTF
cdr3_nt: TGCGCCAGCAGCTCTGCGGGCGCTGAGAAAGGGGGCTACACCTTC

j_call: TRBJ1-4
v_call: TRBV7-2
d_call: .
clone_size: few
cdr3_aa: CASSLERAGSLAKLFF
cdr3_nt: TGTGCCAGCAGCTTAGAAAGGGCAGGGTCTTTGGCAAAACTGTTTTTT

j_call: TRBJ2-1
v_call: TRBV7-3
d_call: TRBD2
clone_size: .
cdr3_aa: CASSASGRIGHEQFF
cdr3_nt: TGTGCCAGCAGCGCTAGCGGGAGAATAGGGCATGAGCAGTTCTTC

j_call: TRBJ2-5
v_call: TRBV15
d_call: TRBD1
clone_size: .
cdr3_aa: CATSRDLGDSRLQETQYF
cdr3_nt: TGTGCCACCAGCAGAGATTTGGGGGACAGCAGACTCCAAGAGACCCAGTACTTC

j_call: TRBJ1-2
v_call: TRBV6-5
d_call: TRBD1
clone_size: .
cdr3_aa: CASSYSGQTPRYGYTF
cdr3_nt: TGTGCCAGCAGTTACTCGGGACAGACACCTCGCTATGGCTACACCTTC

j_call: TRBJ1-1
v_call: TRBV28
d_call: .
clone_size: .
cdr3_aa: CASSSLSLDRAGAFF
cdr3_nt: .

j_call: TRBJ1-6
v_call: TRBV28
d_call: .
clone_size: few
cdr3_aa: CASTERRGSYNSPLHF
cdr3_nt: TGTGCCAGCACCGAAAGAAGGGGTTCCTATAATTCACCCCTCCACTTT

j_call: TRBJ2-4
v_call: TRBV2
d_call: .
clone_size: .
cdr3_aa: CASSEERVNLAKNIQYF
cdr3_nt: TGTGCCAGCAGTGAAGAGCGGGTTAACCTAGCCAAAAACATTCAGTACTTC

j_call: TRBJ2-4
v_call: TRBV14
d_call: .
clone_size: few
cdr3_aa: CASSQESRLQYF
cdr3_nt: TGTGCCAGCAGCCAAGAGTCCCGGTTGCAGTACTTC

j_call: TRBJ1-2
v_call: TRBV25-1
d_call: .
clone_size: .
cdr3_aa: CASSGTVPYGYTF
cdr3_nt: TGTGCCAGCAGTGGGACAGTACCATATGGCTACACCTTC

j_call: TRBJ1-5
v_call: TRBV4-1
d_call: .
clone_size: .
cdr3_aa: CASSQSLTRGLNQPQHF
cdr3_nt: TGCGCCAGCAGCCAAAGCCTCACGAGGGGACTTAATCAGCCCCAGCATTTT

j_call: TRBJ2-7
v_call: TRBV2
d_call: TRBD1
clone_size: .
cdr3_aa: CASSPRTGAYEQYF
cdr3_nt: TGTGCCAGCAGTCCTAGGACAGGGGCCTACGAGCAGTACTTC

j_call: TRBJ2-6
v_call: TRBV4-1
d_call: .
clone_size: .
cdr3_aa: CASSLRDILTGANGLTF
cdr3_nt: TGCGCCAGCAGCCTCCGGGACATATTAACCGGGGCCAACGGCCTGACTTTC

j_call: TRBJ2-7
v_call: TRBV28
d_call: TRBD1
clone_size: .
cdr3_aa: CASSIPGQGSYEQYF
cdr3_nt: TGTGCCAGCAGCATCCCGGGACAGGGATCCTACGAGCAGTACTTC

j_call: TRBJ2-3
v_call: TRBV19
d_call: .
clone_size: few
cdr3_aa: CASSIRTADTQYF
cdr3_nt: TGTGCCAGTAGTATCCGAACGGCAGATACGCAGTATTTT

j_call: TRBJ2-5
v_call: TRBV9
d_call: .
clone_size: once
cdr3_aa: CASSPRGTQETQYF
cdr3_nt: TGTGCCAGCAGCCCCCGGGGAACTCAAGAGACCCAGTACTTC

j_call: TRBJ1-5
v_call: TRBV28
d_call: .
clone_size: .
cdr3_aa: CASDNSNQPQHF
cdr3_nt: TGTGCCAGCGACAACTCCAATCAGCCCCAGCATTTT

j_call: TRBJ2-5
v_call: TRBV10-3
d_call: TRBD1
clone_size: .
cdr3_aa: CATQSPGGAETQYF
cdr3_nt: TGTGCCACCCAGTCCCCAGGGGGTGCCGAGACCCAGTACTTC

j_call: TRBJ2-7
v_call: TRBV5-4
d_call: .
clone_size: .
cdr3_aa: CASSEGGGGPYEQYF
cdr3_nt: TGTGCCAGCAGCGAAGGAGGGGGGGGCCCCTACGAGCAGTACTTC

j_call: TRBJ2-3
v_call: TRBV19
d_call: TRBD1
clone_size: .
cdr3_aa: CASSITQGSDTQYF
cdr3_nt: TGTGCCAGTAGTATTACACAGGGGAGTGATACGCAGTATTTT

j_call: TRBJ1-1
v_call: TRBV5-1
d_call: .
clone_size: .
cdr3_aa: CASTGLNTEAFF
cdr3_nt: TGCGCCAGCACAGGTTTGAACACTGAAGCTTTCTTT

j_call: TRBJ2-7
v_call: TRBV10-2
d_call: TRBD2
clone_size: once
cdr3_aa: CASNLVAGTYEQYF
cdr3_nt: TGCGCCAGCAATTTAGTAGCGGGGACCTACGAGCAGTACTTC